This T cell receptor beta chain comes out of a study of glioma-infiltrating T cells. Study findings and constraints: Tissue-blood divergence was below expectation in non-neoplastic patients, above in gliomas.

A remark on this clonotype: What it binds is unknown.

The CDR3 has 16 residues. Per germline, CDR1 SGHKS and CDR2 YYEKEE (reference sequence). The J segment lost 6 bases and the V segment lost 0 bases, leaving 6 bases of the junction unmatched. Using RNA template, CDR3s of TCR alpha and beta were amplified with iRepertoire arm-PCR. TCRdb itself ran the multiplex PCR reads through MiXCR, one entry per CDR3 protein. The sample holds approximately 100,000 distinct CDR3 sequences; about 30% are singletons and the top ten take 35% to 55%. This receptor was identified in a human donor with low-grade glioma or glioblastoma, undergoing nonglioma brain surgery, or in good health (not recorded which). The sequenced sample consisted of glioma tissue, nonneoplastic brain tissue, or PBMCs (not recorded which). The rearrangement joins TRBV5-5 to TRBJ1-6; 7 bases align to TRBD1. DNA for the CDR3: TGTGCCAGCAGCTTGGTAGGGACAGCTACTAATTCACCCCTCCACTTT. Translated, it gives CASSLVGTATNSPLHF.